The 6 T cell receptor beta chains presented below share a single source sample, sequenced in a study of blood T cell repertoires in COVID-19. TCRdb's table, derived via immunoSEQ multiplex PCR, lists solely in-frame clones and lacks some. The sample has about 150,000 clones, approximately 84% seen once. The sequenced sample was peripheral blood. The receptor set was obtained from a man aged 18 to 30 with active or convalescent COVID-19.

The chain joins TRBV15 to TRBJ2-7; 8 bases are a match to TRBD1. Germline values: CDR1 LNHNV, CDR2 YYDKDF (reference sequence). The V gene end was trimmed by 0 bases and the J gene end by 0 bases; junction bases not matched to a gene: 7. CDR3 length: 17 amino acids. The chain's CDR3 is CATSREQDRASSYEQYF. The CDR3 coding sequence is TGTGCCACCAGCAGAGAGCAGGACAGGGCGAGCTCCTACGAGCAGTACTTC.

The chain links TRBV10-3 to TRBJ2-1, with 7 bases matching TRBD2. Germline values: CDR1 ENHRY, CDR2 SYGVKD. This CDR3 has 15 residues. The V gene end was trimmed by 8 bases and the J gene end by 1 base; junction bases not matched to a gene: 8. The CDR3: CAIGALAESYNEQFF. The CDR3 DNA reads as TGTGCCATCGGGGCCCTAGCGGAATCCTACAATGAGCAGTTCTTC.

This sequence joins TRBV18 and TRBJ2-7; TRBD2 matches at 7 bases. The ends lost 0 bases at V and 3 bases at J; junction bases unmatched: 2. Germline V lookup: CDR1 KGHSH, CDR2 LQKENI. The CDR3 is made up of 14 amino acids. In DNA form, the CDR3 reads TGTGCCAGCTCACCACCGGCTAGCGGCTACGAGCAGTACTTC. Amino acids: CASSPPASGYEQYF.

The chain recombines TRBV6-4 with TRBJ1-6, with D uncertain. Germline V gene data show CDR1 as MRHNA and CDR2 as SNTAGT. This CDR3 contains 13 residues. The V end lost 3 bases, the J end lost 7 bases, and 7 bases lay between the germline ends. This CDR3 is CASSEKQNSPLHF. The DNA for the CDR3 is TGTGCCAGCAGTGAAAAACAGAATTCACCCCTCCACTTT.

The genes are TRBV19 and TRBJ2-1; 7 positions match TRBD2. Germline CDR1 LNHDA, CDR2 SQIVND (reference sequence). CDR3 size: 15 residues. Unmatched junction bases numbered 7, after V lost 4 bases and J lost 4 bases. CDR3 in DNA: TGTGCCAGTAGTAGAGGCCAGCGGGGATACAATGAGCAGTTCTTC. The encoded protein is CASSRGQRGYNEQFF.

J is TRBJ2-3 and V is TRBV6-1; 9 bases fit TRBD2. Trimming at V came to 0 bases and at J to 4 bases, leaving 5 bases not matched to a gene. The CDR3 sequence is 16 residues long. Germline CDR1 is MNHNS and CDR2 is SASEGT. Here the CDR3 reads CASSEAPGLAPDTQYF. In nucleotides, the CDR3 is TGTGCCAGCAGTGAAGCGCCGGGACTAGCCCCAGATACGCAGTATTTT.